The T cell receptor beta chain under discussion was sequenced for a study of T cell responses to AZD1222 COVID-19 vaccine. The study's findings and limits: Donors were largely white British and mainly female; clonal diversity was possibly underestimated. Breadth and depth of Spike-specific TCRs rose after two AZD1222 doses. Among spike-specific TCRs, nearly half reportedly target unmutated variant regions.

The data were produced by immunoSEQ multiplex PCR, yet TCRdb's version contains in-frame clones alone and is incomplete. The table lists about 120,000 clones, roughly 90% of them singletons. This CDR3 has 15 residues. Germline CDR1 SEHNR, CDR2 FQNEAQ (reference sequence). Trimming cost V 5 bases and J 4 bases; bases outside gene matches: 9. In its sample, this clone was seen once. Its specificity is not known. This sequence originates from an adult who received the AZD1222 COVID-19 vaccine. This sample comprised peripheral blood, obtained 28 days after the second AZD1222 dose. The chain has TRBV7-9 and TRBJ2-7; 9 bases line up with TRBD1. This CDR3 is CASSPGTGPFYEQYF. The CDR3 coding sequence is TGTGCCAGCAGCCCCGGGACAGGGCCATTTTACGAGCAGTACTTC.